This T cell receptor (beta chain) appears in the sequencing data of a study of cytomegalovirus exposure and HLA in healthy donors. Overall study findings and caveats: Most sequenced TCRs were rare (though some public TCRs occurred in many donors).

Concerning this clone itself: Its antigen remains unknown.

The donors were in the roughly 120-subject validation cohort; that cohort was separate from the approximately 700-subject first cohort. This CDR3 region has 18 residues. The germline V gene has CDR1 SGHRS and CDR2 YFSETQ. Trimming stripped 3 bases from V and 0 bases from J, with 21 bases between. Assay: immunoSEQ multiplex PCR; the TCRdb copy retains only in-frame clones and omits some. The data contain about 57,000 clones, 89% of them singletons. The chain couples TRBV5-1 to TRBJ1-1, with D hard to call. The source of this sequence is a woman under 30 in good health and CMV-seronegative. The material sequenced was PBMCs. CDR3 in DNA: TGCGCCAGCAGCTCTCGCCTCACGGCAGGACTCCTGAACACTGAAGCTTTCTTT. This translates into CASSSRLTAGLLNTEAFF.